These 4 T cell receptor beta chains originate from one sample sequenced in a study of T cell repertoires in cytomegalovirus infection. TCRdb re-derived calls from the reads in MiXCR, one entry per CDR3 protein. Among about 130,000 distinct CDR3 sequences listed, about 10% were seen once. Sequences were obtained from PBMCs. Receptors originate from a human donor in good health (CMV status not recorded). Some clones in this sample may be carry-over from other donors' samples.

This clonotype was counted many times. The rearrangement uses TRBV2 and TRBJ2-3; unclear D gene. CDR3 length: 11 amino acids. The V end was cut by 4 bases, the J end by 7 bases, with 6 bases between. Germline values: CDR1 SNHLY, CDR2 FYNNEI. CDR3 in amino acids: CASSGGNTQYF. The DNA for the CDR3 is TGTGCCAGCAGTGGTGGTAATACGCAGTATTTT.

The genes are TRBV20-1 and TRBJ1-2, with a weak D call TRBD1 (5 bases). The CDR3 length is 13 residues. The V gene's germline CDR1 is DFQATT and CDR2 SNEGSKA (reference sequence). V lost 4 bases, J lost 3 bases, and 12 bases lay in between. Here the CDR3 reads CSAIGQGHYGYTF. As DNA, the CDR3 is TGCAGTGCTATAGGACAAGGTCACTATGGCTACACCTTC.

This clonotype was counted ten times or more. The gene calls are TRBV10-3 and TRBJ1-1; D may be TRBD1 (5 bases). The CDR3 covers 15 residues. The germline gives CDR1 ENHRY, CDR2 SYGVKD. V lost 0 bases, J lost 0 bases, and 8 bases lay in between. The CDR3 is CAISESRTMNTEAFF. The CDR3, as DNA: TGTGCCATCAGTGAGTCGAGGACAATGAACACTGAAGCTTTCTTT.

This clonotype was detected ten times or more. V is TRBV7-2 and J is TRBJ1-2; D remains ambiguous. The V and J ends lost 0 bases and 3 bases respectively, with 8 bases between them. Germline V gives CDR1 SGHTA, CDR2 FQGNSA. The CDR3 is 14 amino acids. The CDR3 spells CASSLAAADYGYTF. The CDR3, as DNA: TGTGCCAGCAGCTTAGCGGCCGCCGACTATGGCTACACCTTC.